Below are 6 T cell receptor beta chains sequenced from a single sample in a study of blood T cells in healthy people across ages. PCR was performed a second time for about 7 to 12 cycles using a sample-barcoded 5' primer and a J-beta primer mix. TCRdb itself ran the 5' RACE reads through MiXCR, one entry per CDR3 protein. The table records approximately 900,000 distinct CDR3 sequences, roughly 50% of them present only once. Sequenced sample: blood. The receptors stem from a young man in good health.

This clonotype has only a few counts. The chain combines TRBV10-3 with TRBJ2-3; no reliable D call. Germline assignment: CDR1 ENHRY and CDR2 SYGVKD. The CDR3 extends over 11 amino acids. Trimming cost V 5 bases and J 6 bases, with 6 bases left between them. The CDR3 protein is CAISTRDTQYF. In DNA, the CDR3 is TGTGCCATCAGTACCCGGGATACGCAGTATTTT.

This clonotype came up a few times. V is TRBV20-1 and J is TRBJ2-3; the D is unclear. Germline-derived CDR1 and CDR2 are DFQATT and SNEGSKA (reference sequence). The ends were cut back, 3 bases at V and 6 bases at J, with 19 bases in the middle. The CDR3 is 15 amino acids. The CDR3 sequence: CSARDRISTGDTQYF. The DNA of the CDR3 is TGCAGTGCTAGGGACCGGATATCCACGGGCGATACGCAGTATTTT.

The CDR3 bases are TGTGCCAGCAGGCAAGAGGTGTGGTCCTACAATGAGCAGTTCTTC. Translated, it gives CASRQEVWSYNEQFF. The chain uses TRBV6-5 and TRBJ2-1; no reliable D call. Germline CDR1 is MNHEY and CDR2 is SVGAGI. The CDR3 is 15 amino acids. Trimming removed 6 bases at V and 1 base at J, with 13 bases between.

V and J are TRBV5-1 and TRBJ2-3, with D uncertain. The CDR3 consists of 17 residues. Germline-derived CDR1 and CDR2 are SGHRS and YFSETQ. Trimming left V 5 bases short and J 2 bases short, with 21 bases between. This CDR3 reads CASRMTANDGYTDTQYF. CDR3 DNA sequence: TGCGCCAGCAGGATGACGGCTAACGATGGCTACACAGATACGCAGTATTTT.

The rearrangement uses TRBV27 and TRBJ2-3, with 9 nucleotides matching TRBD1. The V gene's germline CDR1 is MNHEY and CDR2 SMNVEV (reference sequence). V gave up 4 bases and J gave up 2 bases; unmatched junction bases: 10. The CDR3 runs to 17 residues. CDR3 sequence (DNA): TGTGCCAGCAGTTACACTTTGACAGGGGGAATCACAGATACGCAGTATTTT. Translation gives CASSYTLTGGITDTQYF.

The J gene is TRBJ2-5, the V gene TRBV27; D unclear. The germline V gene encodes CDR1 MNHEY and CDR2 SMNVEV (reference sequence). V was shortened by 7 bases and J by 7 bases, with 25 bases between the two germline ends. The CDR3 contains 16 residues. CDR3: CASIPHRSSPRGTQYF. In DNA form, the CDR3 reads TGTGCCAGCATCCCCCATCGGAGCTCGCCGCGAGGGACCCAGTACTTC.